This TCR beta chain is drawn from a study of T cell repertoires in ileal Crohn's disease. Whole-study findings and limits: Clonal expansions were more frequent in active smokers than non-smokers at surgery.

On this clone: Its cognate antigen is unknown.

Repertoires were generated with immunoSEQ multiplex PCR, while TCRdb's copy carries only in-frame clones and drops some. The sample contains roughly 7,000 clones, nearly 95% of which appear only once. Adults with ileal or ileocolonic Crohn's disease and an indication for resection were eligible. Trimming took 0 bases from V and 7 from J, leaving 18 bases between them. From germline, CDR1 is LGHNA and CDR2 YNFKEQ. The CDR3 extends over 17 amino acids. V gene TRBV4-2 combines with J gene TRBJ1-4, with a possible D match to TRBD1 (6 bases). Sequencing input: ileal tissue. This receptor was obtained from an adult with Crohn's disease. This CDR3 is CASSQEAVGTRGEKLFF. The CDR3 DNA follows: TGTGCCAGCAGCCAAGAGGCAGTCGGGACACGGGGTGAAAAACTGTTTTTT.